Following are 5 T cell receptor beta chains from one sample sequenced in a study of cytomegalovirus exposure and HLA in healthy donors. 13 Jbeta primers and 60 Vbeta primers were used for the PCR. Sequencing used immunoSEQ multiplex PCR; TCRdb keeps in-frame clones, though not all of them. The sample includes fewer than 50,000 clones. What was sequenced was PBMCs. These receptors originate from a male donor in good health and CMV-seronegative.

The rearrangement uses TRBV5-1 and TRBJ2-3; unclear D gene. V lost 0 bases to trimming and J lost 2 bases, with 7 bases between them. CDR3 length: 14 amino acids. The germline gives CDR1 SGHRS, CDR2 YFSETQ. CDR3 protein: CASSLAGPTDTQYF. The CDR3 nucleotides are TGCGCCAGCAGCTTGGCGGGTCCCACAGATACGCAGTATTTT. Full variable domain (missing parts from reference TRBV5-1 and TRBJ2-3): KAGVTQTPRYLIKTRGQQVTLSCSPISGHRSVSWYQQTPGQGLQFLFEYFSETQRNKGNFPGRFSGRQFSNSRSEMNVSTLELGDSALYLCASSLAGPTDTQYFGPGTRLTVL.

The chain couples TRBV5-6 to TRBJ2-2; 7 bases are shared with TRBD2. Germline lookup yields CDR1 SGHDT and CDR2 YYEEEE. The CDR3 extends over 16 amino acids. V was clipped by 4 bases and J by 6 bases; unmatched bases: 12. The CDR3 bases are TGTGCCAGCAGCCCAGGTGGGGGGGTGTCGGCCGGGGAGCTGTTTTTT. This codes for CASSPGGGVSAGELFF. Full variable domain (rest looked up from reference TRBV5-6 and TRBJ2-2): DAGVTQSPTHLIKTRGQQVTLRCSPKSGHDTVSWYQQALGQGPQFIFQYYEEEERQRGNFPDRFSGHQFPNYSSELNVNALLLGDSALYLCASSPGGGVSAGELFFGEGSRLTVL.

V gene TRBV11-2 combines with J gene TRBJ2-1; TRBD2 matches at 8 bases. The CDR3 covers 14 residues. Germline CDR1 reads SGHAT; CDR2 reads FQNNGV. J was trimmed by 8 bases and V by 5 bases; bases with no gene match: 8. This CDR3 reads CASSDPGLDHEQFF. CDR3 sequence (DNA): TGTGCCAGCAGCGACCCGGGACTAGACCATGAGCAGTTCTTC.

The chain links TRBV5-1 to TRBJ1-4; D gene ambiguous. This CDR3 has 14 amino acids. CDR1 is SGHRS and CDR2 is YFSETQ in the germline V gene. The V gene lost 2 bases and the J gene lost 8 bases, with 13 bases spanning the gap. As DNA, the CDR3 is TGCGCCAGCAGCTTCGGGAGGAGAGACGAAAAACTGTTTTTT. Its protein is CASSFGRRDEKLFF.

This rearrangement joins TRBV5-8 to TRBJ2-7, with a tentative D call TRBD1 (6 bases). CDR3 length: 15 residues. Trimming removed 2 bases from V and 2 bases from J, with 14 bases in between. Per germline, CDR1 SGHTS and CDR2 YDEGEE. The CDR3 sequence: CASSFLAGVTYEQYF. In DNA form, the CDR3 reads TGTGCCAGCAGCTTTTTGGCAGGGGTCACCTACGAGCAGTACTTC.